The 27 T cell receptor beta chains given below trace back to one sample, sequenced in a study of T-cell reconstitution after alpha-beta-depleted transplantation in children. Library preparation (for TCRbeta) was performed with unique molecular identifiers. Using its own MiXCR run on the PCR reads, TCRdb lists one record per CDR3 protein. The sample includes about 590,000 distinct CDR3 sequences, 10% to 15% of them seen just once. The material was PBMCs, mostly from graft donor cells, obtained 360 days after TCRalphabeta/CD19-depleted stem cell transplant. The receptor set was obtained from a male patient aged 10-17 years who had a stem cell transplant for acute myeloid leukemia, so the T cells may come from the graft donor.

This clonotype showed up just a few times. The chain links TRBV24-1 to TRBJ2-1; the match to TRBD1 covers 11 bases. CDR3 length equals 14 residues. Trimming took 7 bases from V and 6 from J; bases not matched to a gene: 4. Looked up from germline, CDR1 is KGHDR and CDR2 is SFDVKD. Here the CDR3 DNA reads TGTGCCACCAGAGGGACAGGGGGTAGCAATGAGCAGTTCTTC. Its translation: CATRGTGGSNEQFF.

The genes are TRBV11-2 and TRBJ2-7; D is ambiguous. Germline-derived CDR1 and CDR2 are SGHAT and FQNNGV. Trimming removed 0 bases from V and 6 bases from J, with 9 bases in between. The CDR3 totals 13 residues. This CDR3 is CASSLEPSGEQYF. The CDR3 DNA reads TGTGCCAGCAGCTTAGAGCCTTCGGGCGAGCAGTACTTC.

This clonotype has at least ten counts. This rearrangement joins TRBV28 to TRBJ2-7, with 7 nucleotides matching TRBD2. Looked up from germline, CDR1 is MDHEN and CDR2 is SYDVKM. V trimming: 4 bases; J trimming: 3 bases; junction bases outside the gene matches: 9. The CDR3 covers 15 residues. DNA of the CDR3: TGTGCCAGCAGTTCCGGACCCCCGGGGGGCTACGAGCAGTACTTC. Translated: CASSSGPPGGYEQYF.

The table lists this clonotype with many counts. The chain links TRBV29-1 to TRBJ2-7, with D possibly matching TRBD1 (5 bases). The CDR3 totals 12 residues. Germline values: CDR1 SQVTM, CDR2 ANQGSEA. V was shortened by 3 bases and J by 2 bases, with 8 bases between the two germline ends. The CDR3 protein is CSVEAGPYEQYF. The CDR3 nucleotides are TGCAGCGTTGAGGCAGGGCCCTACGAGCAGTACTTC.

This sequence joins TRBV12-3 or TRBV12-4 and TRBJ1-3, with D possibly matching TRBD1 (6 bases). The CDR3 consists of 13 residues. With 8 bases removed from V and 0 bases from J, the gap between germline ends came to 8 bases. The CDR3 loop reads CASRTASGNTIYF. As DNA, the CDR3 is TGTGCCAGCCGGACAGCCTCTGGAAACACCATATATTTT.

This clonotype was detected many times. The V call is TRBV5-1, the J call TRBJ2-5, with D unresolved. The CDR3 sequence is 13 residues long. Looked up from germline, CDR1 is SGHRS and CDR2 is YFSETQ. V was trimmed by 0 bases and J by 2 bases, leaving 5 bases between them. CDR3 loop: CASSLVGQETQYF. In DNA form, the CDR3 reads TGCGCCAGCAGCTTGGTGGGACAAGAGACCCAGTACTTC.

The sample holds many counts of this clonotype. This rearrangement joins TRBV27 to TRBJ2-3; 12 bases align to TRBD2. Germline V lookup: CDR1 MNHEY, CDR2 SMNVEV (reference sequence). The J segment lost 3 bases and the V segment lost 4 bases, leaving 5 bases of the junction unmatched. CDR3 length: 16 residues. The CDR3 loop reads CASSSIGLAGTDTQYF. CDR3 coding DNA: TGTGCCAGCAGTTCTATAGGACTAGCGGGAACAGATACGCAGTATTTT.

This clonotype was observed a handful of times. The rearrangement uses TRBV12-3 or TRBV12-4 and TRBJ2-1; possibly TRBD2 for D (6 bases). V lost 7 bases to trimming and J lost 8 bases, with 9 bases between them. This CDR3 has 11 amino acids. The CDR3 spells CASTRRDEQFF. CDR3 DNA sequence: TGTGCCAGCACTCGGAGGGATGAGCAGTTCTTC.

This clonotype turned up a few times. V and J are TRBV10-3 and TRBJ1-5; D unclear. The germline V gene encodes CDR1 ENHRY and CDR2 SYGVKD. V lost 4 bases, J lost 0 bases, and 7 bases lay in between. The CDR3 loop spans 14 amino acids. The CDR3 loop is CAISVHYSNQPQHF. The CDR3 DNA reads TGTGCCATCAGTGTACATTATAGCAATCAGCCCCAGCATTTT.

Many counts were recorded for this clonotype. V is TRBV4-3 and J is TRBJ2-1; 7 bases match TRBD1. CDR1 LGHNA and CDR2 YSLEER come from the germline V gene. The CDR3 contains 15 residues. With V trimmed by 5 bases and J by 2 bases, 6 bases remained unmatched. CDR3 bases: TGCGCCAGCAGCGGTAGACAGGGAACCTACAATGAGCAGTTCTTC. Translation: CASSGRQGTYNEQFF.

This clonotype was seen ten or more times. CDR3 protein: CASSFPRAPLGTGELFF. The CDR3, as DNA: TGTGCCAGCAGCTTTCCTCGAGCACCTCTGGGTACCGGGGAGCTGTTTTTT. The chain is built from TRBV5-5 and TRBJ2-2; D unresolved. In germline, CDR1 is SGHKS, CDR2 YYEKEE (reference sequence). V shed 2 bases and J shed 5 bases, with 19 bases lying between them. This CDR3 has 17 residues.

In its sample, this clonotype was seen many times. The rearrangement links TRBV7-2 to TRBJ2-7; 7 nucleotides agree with TRBD2. V shed 6 bases and J 2 bases; nucleotides not matched to a gene: 10. Germline V CDR1 and CDR2: SGHTA, FQGNSA. CDR3 length equals 15 residues. The CDR3 loop is CASSISGGPAYEQYF. CDR3 coding DNA: TGTGCCAGCAGTATATCGGGAGGACCTGCCTACGAGCAGTACTTC.

J is TRBJ2-5 and V is TRBV20-1, with TRBD2 matching 8 bases. The CDR3 is 13 residues long. Germline V CDR1 and CDR2: DFQATT, SNEGSKA (reference sequence). Losses at the gene ends were 5 bases for V and 5 bases for J; bases not matched to a gene: 7. The CDR3 spells CSAEDGRDETQYF. The CDR3 bases are TGCAGTGCTGAAGACGGGAGGGATGAGACCCAGTACTTC.

This clonotype turned up a few times. The chain couples TRBV15 to TRBJ2-5; unclear D gene. V lost 1 base, J lost 2 bases, and 8 bases lay in between. The CDR3 spans 14 residues. Germline CDR1 LNHNV, CDR2 YYDKDF (reference sequence). CDR3 nucleotide sequence: TGTGCCACCAGCAGAGCCCACAGTCAAGAGACCCAGTACTTC. The encoded protein is CATSRAHSQETQYF. Filled out from reference TRBV15 and TRBJ2-5, the complete variable domain reads DAMVIQNPRYQVTQFGKPVTLSCSQTLNHNVMYWYQQKSSQAPKLLFHYYDKDFNNEADTPDNFQSRRPNTSFCFLDIRSPGLGDTAMYLCATSRAHSQETQYFGPGTRLLVL.

CDR3 sequence reads: CARKGIGLGRRLSSYEQYF. The CDR3 DNA reads TGTGCCAGAAAGGGGATTGGACTGGGAAGACGACTTTCTTCCTACGAGCAGTACTTC. The J gene is TRBJ2-7, the V gene TRBV12-3 or TRBV12-4; TRBD1 or TRBD2 may be the D gene (5 bases each). The CDR3 is made up of 19 amino acids. V shed 9 bases and J shed 1 base, with 31 bases lying between them.

The chain uses TRBV7-9 and TRBJ2-4; a possible D gene is TRBD1 (5 bases). With 0 bases removed from V and 0 bases from J, the gap between germline ends came to 9 bases. This CDR3 region has 16 residues. CDR1 SEHNR and CDR2 FQNEAQ come from the germline V gene (reference sequence). CDR3 nucleotide sequence: TGTGCCAGCAGCTTAGCGACAGCGATAGCCAAAAACATTCAGTACTTC. Protein: CASSLATAIAKNIQYF.

The table lists this clonotype with a few counts. The rearrangement joins TRBV7-3 to TRBJ2-1; 10 bases fit TRBD1. Germline V gives CDR1 SGHTA, CDR2 FQGTGA. The CDR3 is made up of 16 amino acids. V lost 5 bases to trimming and J lost 2 bases; unmatched junction nucleotides: 6. In nucleotides, the CDR3 is TGTGCCAGCAGCGAAGGGACAGGGGCCGCCTACAATGAGCAGTTCTTC. Translated, it gives CASSEGTGAAYNEQFF.

The rearrangement joins TRBV21-1 to TRBJ2-5; TRBD1 is the table's D call, not checked against the DNA. TRBV21-1 is given as a pseudogene. The CDR3 sequence is 13 residues long. CDR3 nucleotides: TGTGCCAGCAGTAGGGACCCACAAGAGACCCAGTACTTC. Translation: CASSRDPQETQYF.

The CDR3 DNA is TGCAGCGTTGAGGGGACTCTCCCGGACGGGGAGCTGTTTTTT. Protein product: CSVEGTLPDGELFF. The chain links TRBV29-1 to TRBJ2-2; a possible D gene is TRBD2 (6 bases). There are 14 residues in the CDR3. Trimming took 3 bases from V and 7 from J, leaving 15 bases between them. Germline V gives CDR1 SQVTM, CDR2 ANQGSEA.

This clonotype was recorded at least ten times. This rearrangement joins TRBV15 to TRBJ1-4, with D unclear. The CDR3 has 11 amino acids. V was clipped by 2 bases and J by 6 bases, with 1 base between them. Germline lookup yields CDR1 LNHNV and CDR2 YYDKDF (reference sequence). The CDR3: CATSRHEKLFF. CDR3 in DNA: TGTGCCACCAGCAGACATGAAAAACTGTTTTTT.

This clonotype has ten or more counts. The gene calls are TRBV20-1 and TRBJ1-4, with D perhaps matching TRBD1 (6 bases). Germline V gives CDR1 DFQATT, CDR2 SNEGSKA (reference sequence). The CDR3 runs 15 residues. The V end was cut by 1 base, the J end by 7 bases, with 16 bases between. CDR3 in amino acids: CSARASQGWSEKLFF. CDR3 in DNA: TGCAGTGCTAGAGCCTCACAGGGATGGAGTGAAAAACTGTTTTTT.

The chain joins TRBV6-2 or TRBV6-3 to TRBJ2-1; 8 nucleotides agree with TRBD2. Unmatched junction bases numbered 2, after V lost 0 bases and J lost 7 bases. Per germline, CDR1 MNHEY and CDR2 SVGEGT. The CDR3 length is 14 residues. The DNA for the CDR3 is TGTGCCAGCAGTTACTCTCGACTAGCGAATGAGCAGTTCTTC. Translated, it gives CASSYSRLANEQFF.

This clonotype was counted between two and nine times. The V and J genes are TRBV5-6 and TRBJ2-3; 7 nucleotides agree with TRBD2. Trimming at V came to 4 bases and at J to 2 bases, leaving 13 bases not matched to a gene. CDR3 length: 17 amino acids. Germline V gene data show CDR1 as SGHDT and CDR2 as YYEEEE. The CDR3 sequence: CASSGTSTGLITDTQYF. DNA for the CDR3: TGTGCCAGCAGCGGGACGAGCACGGGACTAATCACAGATACGCAGTATTTT.

There are a few counts of this clonotype. V and J are TRBV7-6 and TRBJ2-5; 10 nucleotides match TRBD2. Unmatched junction bases numbered 5, after V lost 2 bases and J lost 2 bases. Germline V lookup: CDR1 SGHVS, CDR2 FNYEAQ. The CDR3 covers 16 residues. The CDR3 DNA sequence: TGTGCCAGCAGCTTAATTTCAGCGGGAGGGCAAGAGACCCAGTACTTC. It codes for CASSLISAGGQETQYF.

This clonotype was picked up a small number of times. The chain combines TRBV29-1 with TRBJ2-7, with 7 bases lining up with TRBD2. Germline V gene sequence: CDR1 SQVTM, CDR2 ANQGSEA. With 7 bases clipped from V and 3 bases from J, the junction kept 9 bases outside the gene matches. This CDR3 has 13 amino acids. The chain's CDR3 is CSAGGDSSYEQYF. In nucleotides, the CDR3 is TGCAGCGCTGGGGGGGACTCAAGCTACGAGCAGTACTTC.

The chain combines TRBV29-1 with TRBJ2-3; D possibly uses TRBD1 or TRBD2 (5 bases each). Per the germline V gene, CDR1 is SQVTM and CDR2 is ANQGSEA. V lost 6 bases to trimming and J lost 6 bases, with 16 bases between them. CDR3 length: 13 amino acids. For the CDR3, the DNA is TGCAGCGTCGGGACCTCCGCTACGGATACGCAGTATTTT. This gives the protein CSVGTSATDTQYF.

The chain uses TRBV9 and TRBJ2-5; D may be TRBD2 (5 bases). This CDR3 comprises 15 residues. Trimming cost V 0 bases and J 4 bases, with 13 bases left between them. Per germline, CDR1 SGDLS and CDR2 YYNGEE. The CDR3 here is CASSVASLGAETQYF. The CDR3 DNA sequence: TGTGCCAGCAGCGTAGCCTCACTAGGAGCAGAGACCCAGTACTTC.